The T cell receptor (beta chain) described here comes from a study of vaccination and CD4 T cells after COVID-19 (dated by TCRdb to 2021 to 2024). In the study overall: The convalescent cohort comprised six males and four females, including two Hispanic individuals, seven Caucasians, two Asians and one multiracial person. For stimulating the cultures, overlapping spike peptide pools were used, derived from SARS-CoV-2 as well as from the common cold coronaviruses HCoV-NL63, HCoV-OC43 and HCoV-229E. Post-vaccine blood samples were taken a median of about 77 days after the second vaccine dose, with a range of roughly 14 to 250 days. Post-COVID blood samples from convalescent patients were collected a median of around 100 days after diagnosis, with a range of 35 to 161 days. Each participant got two doses of either the Pfizer-BioNTech BNT162b2 vaccine (n=8) or the Moderna mRNA-1273 vaccine (n=2). The spike-specific CD4+ TCR repertoire was compared before and after mRNA vaccination in 10 COVID-19 convalescent patients and a handful of infection-naive healthy vaccine recipients. Control cultures received a CEFX viral epitope pool as the positive control, an HIV-1 Nef peptide pool as the negative control, or no peptide.

On the study overall, not on this receptor specifically: Nearly all vaccine-specific clones in convalescent patients (304 of 307) were mono-reactive for SARS-CoV-2 spike rather than cross-reactive with common cold coronaviruses. The number of convalescent patients in the study was relatively small, and the study did not examine early timepoints following natural infection. The median number of SARS-CoV-2-reactive clonotypes rose from 21 after infection to 30 to 45 after vaccination, but the change was not significant. In convalescent patients, a median approximately 89% of post-vaccine SARS-CoV-2-reactive clones were detected only after vaccination, suggesting vaccine-specific priming.

As regards this clonotype: The antigen it binds to is not known. Base qualities are not provided; no much larger clone lies one nucleotide away.

Taken with the paper, the label for treatment or condition translates to: roughly 10-day PBMC culture with coronavirus spike peptide pools or control peptides (ViraFEST assay). To expand antigen-specific T cells with peptide pools and then pick out the expanded clonotypes through TCR sequencing, the study relied on the ViraFEST assay. Healthy vaccine recipients had no prior SARS-CoV-2 infection, confirmed by negative nucleocapsid antibody tests before and after vaccination. PBMCs were cultured at around 2 million per well in IMDM supplemented with approximately 5% human AB serum and 8.5 to 10 IU/ml IL-2, with 10 ug/ml peptide pools added. On days 3 and 7, half of the culture medium was replaced with fresh IL-2-containing medium. After less than 12 days of culture, CD4+ T cells were isolated by negative selection using the EasySep CD4+ T cell isolation kit. Ficoll-Paque Plus gradient centrifugation was used to isolate PBMCs from whole blood, and the isolated PBMCs were then either used fresh or cryopreserved at -140C. Culture conditions were generally each tested in triplicate wells.

The germline V gene (reference sequence) provides CDR1 LNHDA and CDR2 SQIVND. The cysteine opens and the phenylalanine closes a CDR3 of 13 amino acids. Left in the record is the CDR3 DNA by itself, 39 bases read in frame from the first base. Trimming removed 2 bases from V and 5 bases from J; the gene matches leave 2 bases unexplained. Preparation of the library involved PCR. DNA from cultured CD4+ T cells was subjected to TCR sequencing with the Oncomine TCR Beta short-read assay at the Johns Hopkins FTIC core. The QIAamp micro DNA kit was used to extract genomic DNA from the cultured CD4+ T cells. Oncomine TCR Beta libraries from cultured CD4+ T cells were pooled with unique dual indexes and sequenced on an Illumina iSeq 100. Regarding the original processing steps: Non-productive sequences were removed, and CDR3s that did not start with C, did not end with F or W, or were shorter than 7 amino acids were discarded. The MANAFEST web application was used to identify antigen-specific clonotypes by comparing peptide-stimulated wells against reference wells and other culture wells. For a clone to be called positive, the clone needed an FDR below 0.05, an odds ratio above 5, and a productive frequency above 0.1% in at least two of three replicate wells. A clonotype counted as cross-reactive if it showed significant expansion both in the SARS-CoV-2 spike wells and in at least one common cold coronavirus spike condition. Levenshtein distances (stringdist) and unrooted phylogenetic trees (ape) in R version 3.6.1 were used to assess CDR3 homology. The public reads were reanalyzed by TCRdb: fastp trimming at Q25, MiXCR alignment, in-frame beta chains only. For every CDR3 protein sequence, its rows merge into one entry that carries the most common genes and DNA. TCRdb, rather than the study authors, made the V and J calls. The table for this sample lists fewer than 20,000 distinct CDR3 sequences; more than 70% of them were counted only once. About 16% of the sample lies in the top ten.

Here the chain combines TRBV19 and TRBJ1-1; 7 bases in the middle match TRBD1. Here the sequenced sample was CD4+ T cells from blood, cultured in vitro, taken after SARS-CoV-2 vaccination. The receptor's source is a human donor who received a COVID-19 vaccine. The CDR3 region has the sequence CASSIRGRTEAFF. The nucleotides are TGTGCCAGTAGTATAAGGGGGCGGACTGAAGCTTTCTTT.